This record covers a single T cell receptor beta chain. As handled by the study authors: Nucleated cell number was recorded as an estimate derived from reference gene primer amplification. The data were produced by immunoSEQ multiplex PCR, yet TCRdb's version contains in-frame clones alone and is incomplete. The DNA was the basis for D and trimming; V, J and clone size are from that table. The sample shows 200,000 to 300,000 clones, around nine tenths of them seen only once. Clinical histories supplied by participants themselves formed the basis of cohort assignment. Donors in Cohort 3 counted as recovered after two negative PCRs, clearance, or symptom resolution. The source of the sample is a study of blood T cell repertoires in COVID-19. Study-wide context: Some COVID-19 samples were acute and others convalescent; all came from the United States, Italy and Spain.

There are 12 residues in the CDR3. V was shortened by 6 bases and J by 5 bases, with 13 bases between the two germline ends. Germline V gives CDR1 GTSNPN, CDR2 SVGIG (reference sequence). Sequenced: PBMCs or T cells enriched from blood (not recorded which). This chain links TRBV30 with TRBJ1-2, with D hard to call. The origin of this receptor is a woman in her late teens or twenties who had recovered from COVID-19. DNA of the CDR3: TGTGCCTGCACCCGGGAGGGATATGGCTACACCTTC. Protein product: CACTREGYGYTF.